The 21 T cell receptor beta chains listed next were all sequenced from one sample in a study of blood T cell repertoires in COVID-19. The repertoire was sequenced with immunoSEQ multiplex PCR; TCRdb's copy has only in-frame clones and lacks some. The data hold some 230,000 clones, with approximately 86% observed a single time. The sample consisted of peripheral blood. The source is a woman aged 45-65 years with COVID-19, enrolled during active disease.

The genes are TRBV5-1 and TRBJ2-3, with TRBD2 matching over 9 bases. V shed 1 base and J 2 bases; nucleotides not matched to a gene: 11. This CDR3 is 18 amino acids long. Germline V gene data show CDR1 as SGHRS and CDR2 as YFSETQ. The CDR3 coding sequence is TGCGCCAGCAGCTTGCGCCCAACCCTAGCGGGGATCACAGATACGCAGTATTTT. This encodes CASSLRPTLAGITDTQYF.

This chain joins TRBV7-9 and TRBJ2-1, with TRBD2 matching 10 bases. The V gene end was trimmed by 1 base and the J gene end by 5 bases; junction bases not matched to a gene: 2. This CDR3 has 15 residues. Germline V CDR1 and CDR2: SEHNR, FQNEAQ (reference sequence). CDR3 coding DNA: TGTGCCAGCAGCTTAGTTAGCGGGGGGAACAATGAGCAGTTCTTC. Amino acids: CASSLVSGGNNEQFF.

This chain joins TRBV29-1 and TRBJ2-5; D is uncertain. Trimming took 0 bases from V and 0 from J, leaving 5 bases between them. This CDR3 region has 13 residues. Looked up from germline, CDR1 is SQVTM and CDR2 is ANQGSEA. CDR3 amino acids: CSVEDDYQETQYF. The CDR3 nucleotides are TGCAGCGTTGAAGACGACTACCAAGAGACCCAGTACTTC.

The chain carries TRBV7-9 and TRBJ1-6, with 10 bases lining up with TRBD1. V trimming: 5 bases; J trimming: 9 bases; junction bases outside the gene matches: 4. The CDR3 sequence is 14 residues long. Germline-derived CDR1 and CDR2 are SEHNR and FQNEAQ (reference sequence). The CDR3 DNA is TGTGCCAGCAGCGCCGGGACAGGGGTTTCACCCCTCCACTTT. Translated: CASSAGTGVSPLHF.

CDR3 sequence: CASSIALGGAGELFF. CDR3 nucleotide sequence: TGTGCCAGTAGTATAGCCTTAGGCGGGGCCGGGGAGCTGTTTTTT. The genes are TRBV19 and TRBJ2-2; D is possibly TRBD2 (6 bases). Trimming stripped 1 base from V and 6 bases from J, with 12 bases between. This CDR3 contains 15 residues. Germline V lookup: CDR1 LNHDA, CDR2 SQIVND (reference sequence).

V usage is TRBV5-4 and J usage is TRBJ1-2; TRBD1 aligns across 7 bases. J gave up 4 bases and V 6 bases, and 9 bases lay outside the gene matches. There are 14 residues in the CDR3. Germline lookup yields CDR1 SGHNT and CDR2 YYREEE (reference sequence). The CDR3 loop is CASTPAPGGYGYTF. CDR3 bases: TGTGCCAGCACTCCGGCGCCAGGGGGCTATGGCTACACCTTC.

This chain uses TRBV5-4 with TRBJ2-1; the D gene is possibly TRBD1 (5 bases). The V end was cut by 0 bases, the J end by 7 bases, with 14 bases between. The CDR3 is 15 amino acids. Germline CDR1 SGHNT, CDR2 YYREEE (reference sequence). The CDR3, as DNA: TGTGCCAGCAGCTTGGTAGTGGGGCCCTTAAATGAGCAGTTCTTC. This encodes CASSLVVGPLNEQFF.

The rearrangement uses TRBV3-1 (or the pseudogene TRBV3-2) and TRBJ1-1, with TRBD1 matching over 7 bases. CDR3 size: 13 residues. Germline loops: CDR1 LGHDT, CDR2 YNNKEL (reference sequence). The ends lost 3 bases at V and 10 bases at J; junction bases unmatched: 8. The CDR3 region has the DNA TGTGCCAGCAGCCACGAACAGGGGTTGGTAGCTTTCTTT. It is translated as CASSHEQGLVAFF.

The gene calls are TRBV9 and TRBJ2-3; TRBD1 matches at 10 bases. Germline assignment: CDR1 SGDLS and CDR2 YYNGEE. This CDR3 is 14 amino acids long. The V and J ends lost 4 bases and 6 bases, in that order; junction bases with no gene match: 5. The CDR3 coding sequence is TGTGCCAGCAGCACTGACAGGGGGCGGGATACGCAGTATTTT. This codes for CASSTDRGRDTQYF.

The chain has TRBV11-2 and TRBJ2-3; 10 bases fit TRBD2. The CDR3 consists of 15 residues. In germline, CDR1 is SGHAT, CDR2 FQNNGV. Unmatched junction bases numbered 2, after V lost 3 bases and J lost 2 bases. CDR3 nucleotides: TGTGCCAGCAGCTTTAGCGGGGGGACCACAGATACGCAGTATTTT. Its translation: CASSFSGGTTDTQYF.

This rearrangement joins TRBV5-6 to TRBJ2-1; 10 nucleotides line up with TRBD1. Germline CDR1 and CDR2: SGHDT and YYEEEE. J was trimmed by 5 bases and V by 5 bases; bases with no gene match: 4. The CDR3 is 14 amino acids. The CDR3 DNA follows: TGTGCCAGCAGAGGGACAGGGGAAAACAATGAGCAGTTCTTC. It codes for CASRGTGENNEQFF. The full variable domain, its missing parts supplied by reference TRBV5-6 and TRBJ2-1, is DAGVTQSPTHLIKTRGQQVTLRCSPKSGHDTVSWYQQALGQGPQFIFQYYEEEERQRGNFPDRFSGHQFPNYSSELNVNALLLGDSALYLCASRGTGENNEQFFGPGTRLTVL.

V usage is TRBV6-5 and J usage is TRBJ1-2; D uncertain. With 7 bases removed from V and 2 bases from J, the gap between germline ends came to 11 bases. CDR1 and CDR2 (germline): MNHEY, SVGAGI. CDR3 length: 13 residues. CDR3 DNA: TGTGCCAGCACGACTAGTTGGAACTATGGCTACACCTTC. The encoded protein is CASTTSWNYGYTF.

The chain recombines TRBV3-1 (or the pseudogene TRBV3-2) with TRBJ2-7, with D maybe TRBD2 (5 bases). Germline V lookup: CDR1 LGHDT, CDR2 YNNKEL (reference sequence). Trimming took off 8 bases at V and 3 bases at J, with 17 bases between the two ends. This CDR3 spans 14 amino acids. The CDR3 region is CASSPLGRGYEQYF. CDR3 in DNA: TGTGCCAGCTCACCTCTTGGTCGGGGCTACGAGCAGTACTTC.

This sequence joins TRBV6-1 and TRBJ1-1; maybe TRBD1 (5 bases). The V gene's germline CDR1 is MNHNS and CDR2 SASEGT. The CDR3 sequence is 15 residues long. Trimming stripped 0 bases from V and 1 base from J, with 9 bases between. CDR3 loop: CASSEAQGRNTEAFF. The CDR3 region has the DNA TGTGCCAGCAGTGAAGCGCAGGGTAGGAACACTGAAGCTTTCTTT.

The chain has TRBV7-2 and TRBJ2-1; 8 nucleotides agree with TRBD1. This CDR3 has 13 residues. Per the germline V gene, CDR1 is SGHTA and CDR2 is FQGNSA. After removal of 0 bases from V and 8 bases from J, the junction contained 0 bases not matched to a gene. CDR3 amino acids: CASSLADRDEQFF. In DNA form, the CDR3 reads TGTGCCAGCAGCTTAGCGGACAGGGATGAGCAGTTCTTC. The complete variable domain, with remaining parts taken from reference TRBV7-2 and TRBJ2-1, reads GAGVSQSPSNKVTEKGKDVELRCDPISGHTALYWYRQSLGQGLEFLIYFQGNSAPDKSGLPSDRFSAERTGGSVSTLTIQRTQQEDSAVYLCASSLADRDEQFFGPGTRLTVL.

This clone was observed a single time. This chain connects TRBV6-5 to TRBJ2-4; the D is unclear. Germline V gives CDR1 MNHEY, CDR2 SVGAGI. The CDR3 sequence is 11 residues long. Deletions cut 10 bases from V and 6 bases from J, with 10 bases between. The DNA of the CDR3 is TGTGCCACCCTATTGGTAAACATTCAGTACTTC. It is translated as CATLLVNIQYF.

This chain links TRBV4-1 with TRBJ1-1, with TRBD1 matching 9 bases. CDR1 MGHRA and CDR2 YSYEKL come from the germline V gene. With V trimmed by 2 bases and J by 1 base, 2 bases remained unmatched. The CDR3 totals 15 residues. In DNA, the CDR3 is TGCGCCAGCAGCCAATCGGACAGGGGGAACACTGAAGCTTTCTTT. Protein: CASSQSDRGNTEAFF.

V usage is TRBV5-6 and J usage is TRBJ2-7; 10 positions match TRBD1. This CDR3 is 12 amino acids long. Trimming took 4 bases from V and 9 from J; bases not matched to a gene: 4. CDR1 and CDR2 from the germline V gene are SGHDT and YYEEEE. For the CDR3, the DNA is TGTGCCAGCAGCCGGACAGGGGGAAGGCAGTACTTC. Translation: CASSRTGGRQYF.

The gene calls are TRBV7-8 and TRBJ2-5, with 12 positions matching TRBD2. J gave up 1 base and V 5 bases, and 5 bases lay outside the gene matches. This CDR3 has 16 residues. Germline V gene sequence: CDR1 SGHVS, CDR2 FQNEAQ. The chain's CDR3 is CASSPGLAGRQETQYF. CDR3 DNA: TGTGCCAGCAGCCCTGGACTAGCGGGACGCCAAGAGACCCAGTACTTC.

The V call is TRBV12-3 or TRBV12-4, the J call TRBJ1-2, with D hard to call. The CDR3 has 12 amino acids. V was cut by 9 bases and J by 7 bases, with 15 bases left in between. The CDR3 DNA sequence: TGTGCCAGTAGGAACCGTGGGCTTGGCTACACCTTC. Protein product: CASRNRGLGYTF.

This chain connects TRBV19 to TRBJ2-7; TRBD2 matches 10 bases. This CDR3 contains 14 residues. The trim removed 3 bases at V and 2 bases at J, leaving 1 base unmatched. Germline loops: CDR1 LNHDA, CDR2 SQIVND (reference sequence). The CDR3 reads CASSITSGTYEQYF. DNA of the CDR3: TGTGCCAGTAGTATTACTAGCGGGACCTACGAGCAGTACTTC.